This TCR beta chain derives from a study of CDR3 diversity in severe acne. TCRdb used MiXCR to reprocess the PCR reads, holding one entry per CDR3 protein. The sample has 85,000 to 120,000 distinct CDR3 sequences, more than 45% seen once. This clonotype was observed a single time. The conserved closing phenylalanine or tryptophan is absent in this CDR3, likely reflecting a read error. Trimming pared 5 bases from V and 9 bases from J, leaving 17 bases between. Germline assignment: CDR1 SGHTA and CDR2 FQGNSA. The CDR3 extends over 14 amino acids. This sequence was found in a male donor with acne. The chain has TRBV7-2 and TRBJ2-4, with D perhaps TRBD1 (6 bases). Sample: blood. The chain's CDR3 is CASSTGQKKSIQYL. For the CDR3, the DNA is TGTGCCAGCAGCACTGGACAGAAAAAGAGCATTCAGTACCTC.